A single sample gave rise to the 20 T cell receptor beta chains below, sequenced in a study of Ad26.COV2.S vaccination and SARS-CoV-2 variants. Clones were sequenced by immunoSEQ multiplex PCR, and TCRdb holds only the in-frame ones, with some missing. The sample has a few hundred thousand clones, roughly 88% seen once. The treatment is: 15 to 20 received Ad26.COV2.S at low or high dose, single or two shots; roughly five received placebo; per-sample allocation not given. Collection of samples fell on day 63 after the first vaccine or placebo injection. Sequenced here: peripheral blood, sampled in a trial of Ad26.COV2.S vaccine versus placebo. The receptors derive from a person aged 18 to 59 who received the Ad26.COV2.S COVID-19 vaccine or a placebo.

The chain combines TRBV3-1 (or the pseudogene TRBV3-2) with TRBJ1-2; 8 bases line up with TRBD1. The CDR3 is made up of 13 amino acids. CDR1 is LGHDT and CDR2 is YNNKEL in the germline V gene (reference sequence). With 4 bases clipped from V and 7 bases from J, the junction kept 5 bases outside the gene matches. CDR3 sequence reads: CASSPGQGRGYTF. The CDR3 DNA sequence: TGTGCCAGCAGCCCCGGACAGGGCCGTGGCTACACCTTC.

V is TRBV9 and J is TRBJ2-5; 10 bases are a match to TRBD2. This CDR3 region has 16 residues. Looked up from germline, CDR1 is SGDLS and CDR2 is YYNGEE. V was clipped by 0 bases and J by 5 bases; unmatched bases: 7. In nucleotides, the CDR3 is TGTGCCAGCAGCGTAGCTAGCGGGGGTTCTTGGGAGACCCAGTACTTC. Translating it yields CASSVASGGSWETQYF.

The chain recombines TRBV25-1 with TRBJ1-2, with D maybe TRBD1 (5 bases). V lost 3 bases to trimming and J lost 8 bases, with 13 bases between them. Germline assignment: CDR1 MGHDK and CDR2 SYGVNS. The CDR3 has 13 residues. Here the CDR3 DNA reads TGTGCCAGCAGTGAGCAGGGATCCGTCGGCTACACCTTC. Translating gives CASSEQGSVGYTF.

The rearrangement links TRBV6-1 to TRBJ1-2; 8 positions agree with TRBD1. Germline assignment: CDR1 MNHNS and CDR2 SASEGT. This CDR3 spans 16 amino acids. V was clipped by 2 bases and J by 6 bases; unmatched bases: 11. Here the CDR3 reads CASSERGPGTGDGYTF. The DNA of the CDR3 is TGTGCCAGCAGTGAACGGGGGCCTGGGACAGGAGATGGCTACACCTTC.

V usage is TRBV5-1 and J usage is TRBJ2-2, with 8 bases that match TRBD2. Germline values: CDR1 SGHRS, CDR2 YFSETQ. The CDR3 has 18 amino acids. The J segment lost 2 bases and the V segment lost 3 bases, leaving 12 bases of the junction unmatched. The CDR3 sequence is CASSSSAAGGLNTGELFF. In nucleotides, the CDR3 is TGCGCCAGCAGCTCCTCCGCGGCGGGGGGCCTCAACACCGGGGAGCTGTTTTTT.

The chain joins TRBV6-5 to TRBJ1-1; D is undetermined. The CDR3 contains 14 residues. The V and J ends lost 7 bases and 2 bases respectively, with 14 bases between them. Looked up from germline, CDR1 is MNHEY and CDR2 is SVGAGI. The CDR3 coding sequence is TGTGCCAGCATTATGTCAGGAGCCAACACTGAAGCTTTCTTT. Translated, it gives CASIMSGANTEAFF.

The chain employs TRBV9 and TRBJ1-3, with no clear D. The V end lost 3 bases, the J end lost 2 bases, and 12 bases lay between the germline ends. Germline CDR1 reads SGDLS; CDR2 reads YYNGEE. This CDR3 is 15 amino acids long. CDR3: CASSATGLAGNTIYF. CDR3 nucleotides: TGTGCCAGCAGCGCCACGGGTCTGGCTGGAAACACCATATATTTT.

This clone has a handful of counts. The J gene is TRBJ2-5, the V gene TRBV28, with D hard to call. CDR3 length: 12 residues. CDR1 is MDHEN and CDR2 is SYDVKM in the germline V gene. Trimming stripped 5 bases from V and 2 bases from J, with 6 bases between. As DNA, the CDR3 is TGTGCCAGCAGTCTCCCTCAAGAGACCCAGTACTTC. Encoded protein: CASSLPQETQYF.

The V gene is TRBV11-2, the J gene TRBJ1-1; D is undetermined. Trimming pared 2 bases from V and 10 bases from J, leaving 5 bases between. The CDR3 covers 10 residues. Germline assignment: CDR1 SGHAT and CDR2 FQNNGV. The DNA of the CDR3 is TGTGCCAGCAGCTTACAGCGAGCTTTCTTT. It is translated as CASSLQRAFF. Based on the CDR3 plus reference TRBV11-2 and TRBJ1-1, the full variable domain is EAGVAQSPRYKIIEKRQSVAFWCNPISGHATLYWYQQILGQGPKLLIQFQNNGVVDDSQLPKDRFSAERLKGVDSTLKIQPAKLEDSAVYLCASSLQRAFFGQGTRLTVV.

V is TRBV25-1 and J is TRBJ1-4; D may be TRBD1 (5 bases). The CDR3 is 18 residues long. Germline CDR1 and CDR2: MGHDK and SYGVNS. V gave up 2 bases and J gave up 5 bases, with 21 bases separating them. The CDR3 DNA sequence: TGTGCCAGCAGTGAAGGGTATGGGACGGGCGGTCAGAATGAAAAACTGTTTTTT. Protein sequence: CASSEGYGTGGQNEKLFF.

The chain combines TRBV4-3 with TRBJ1-2, with TRBD1 matching over 9 bases. Germline V CDR1 and CDR2: LGHNA, YSLEER. CDR3 length: 13 residues. The ends lost 4 bases at V and 6 bases at J; junction bases unmatched: 3. The CDR3 here is CASSRDRVDGYTF. The CDR3, as DNA: TGCGCCAGCAGCCGGGACAGGGTCGATGGCTACACCTTC.

The chain joins TRBV5-6 to TRBJ2-3; D is uncertain. The CDR3 has 14 amino acids. Germline lookup yields CDR1 SGHDT and CDR2 YYEEEE. V dropped 2 bases and J dropped 2 bases, with 9 bases sitting between them. The CDR3 sequence is CASSLGPYTDTQYF. The CDR3 DNA is TGTGCCAGCAGCTTAGGGCCTTACACAGATACGCAGTATTTT.

The chain is built from TRBV27 and TRBJ2-1; 8 bases align to TRBD1. After removal of 4 bases from V and 2 bases from J, the junction contained 4 bases not matched to a gene. This CDR3 comprises 15 residues. CDR1 is MNHEY and CDR2 is SMNVEV in the germline V gene (reference sequence). The DNA for the CDR3 is TGTGCCAGCAGTTGGGACAGGTCCCCCTACAATGAGCAGTTCTTC. As protein: CASSWDRSPYNEQFF.

This clone was seen only once. The V call is TRBV4-1, the J call TRBJ1-4; weak D call: TRBD1 (6 bases). Germline V gene sequence: CDR1 MGHRA, CDR2 YSYEKL. Deletions cut 7 bases from V and 0 bases from J, with 9 bases between. This CDR3 has 14 residues. For the CDR3, the DNA is TGCGCCAGCAAGGGGGATCCAACTAATGAAAAACTGTTTTTT. This gives the protein CASKGDPTNEKLFF.

The chain carries TRBV19 and TRBJ1-2; TRBD1 matches at 11 bases. Germline values: CDR1 LNHDA, CDR2 SQIVND (reference sequence). This CDR3 comprises 16 residues. Losses at the gene ends were 7 bases for V and 3 bases for J; bases not matched to a gene: 10. The CDR3 nucleotides are TGTGCCAGTAAAAGTTCTGGACAGGGGGCTTACTATGGCTACACCTTC. Its translation: CASKSSGQGAYYGYTF.

The chain joins TRBV4-3 to TRBJ2-7, with D uncertain. The germline CDR1 and CDR2 sequences are LGHNA and YSLEER. V was clipped by 5 bases and J by 0 bases, with 8 bases between them. This CDR3 has 13 residues. CDR3 in amino acids: CASSKGPSYEQYF. The CDR3 DNA follows: TGCGCCAGCAGCAAAGGGCCCTCCTACGAGCAGTACTTC.

As concerns this clone: Other DNA sequences of this sample code for an identical CDR3. This chain links TRBV19 with TRBJ1-1; D unclear. Germline V gene lookup returns CDR1 LNHDA and CDR2 SQIVND (reference sequence). V shed 1 base and J shed 0 bases, with 6 bases lying between them. The length of the CDR3 is 14 residues. The CDR3 here is CASSIGGLNTEAFF. The CDR3 region has the DNA TGTGCCAGTAGTATAGGGGGTTTGAACACTGAAGCTTTCTTT.

The V and J genes are TRBV10-2 and TRBJ1-4; 7 nucleotides agree with TRBD1. CDR1 is WSHSY, CDR2 SAAADI, per germline. After removal of 3 bases from V and 9 bases from J, the junction contained 10 bases not matched to a gene. CDR3 length equals 15 residues. CDR3 sequence (DNA): TGCGCCAGCAGTGATTCCGGGACAGTAATGAAAAAACTGTTTTTT. This translates into CASSDSGTVMKKLFF.

J is TRBJ2-1 and V is TRBV7-2; TRBD2 matches at 9 bases. Germline-derived CDR1 and CDR2 are SGHTA and FQGNSA. V lost 5 bases to trimming and J lost 3 bases; unmatched junction nucleotides: 5. There are 15 residues in the CDR3. CDR3 DNA sequence: TGTGCCAGCAGCCCTCGCGGGGGGGGCTACAATGAGCAGTTCTTC. Its translation: CASSPRGGGYNEQFF.

V is TRBV27 and J is TRBJ1-1; D unresolved. V was cut by 2 bases and J by 0 bases, with 13 bases left in between. The CDR3 length is 16 residues. The germline CDR1 and CDR2 sequences are MNHEY and SMNVEV (reference sequence). The CDR3, as DNA: TGTGCCAGCAGTTTAAACCCAACCCAAATGAACACTGAAGCTTTCTTT. This sequence encodes CASSLNPTQMNTEAFF.